This TCR beta chain comes out of a study of blood T cell repertoires in COVID-19. Using immunoSEQ multiplex PCR, the repertoire was profiled, and TCRdb retains in-frame clones only, with some absent. The repertoire holds over 250,000 clones, with over 75% as singletons. The CDR3 spans 14 residues. The ends were cut back, 4 bases at V and 0 bases at J, with 10 bases in the middle. Germline values: CDR1 SGHRS, CDR2 YFSETQ. This sequence joins TRBV5-1 and TRBJ1-1; D unresolved. This TCR came from a woman aged 55-70 years with acute or convalescent COVID-19. Sequencing was done on a sample of peripheral blood. CDR3 region: CASSQQQMNTEAFF. CDR3 sequence (DNA): TGCGCCAGCAGCCAACAGCAAATGAACACTGAAGCTTTCTTT.